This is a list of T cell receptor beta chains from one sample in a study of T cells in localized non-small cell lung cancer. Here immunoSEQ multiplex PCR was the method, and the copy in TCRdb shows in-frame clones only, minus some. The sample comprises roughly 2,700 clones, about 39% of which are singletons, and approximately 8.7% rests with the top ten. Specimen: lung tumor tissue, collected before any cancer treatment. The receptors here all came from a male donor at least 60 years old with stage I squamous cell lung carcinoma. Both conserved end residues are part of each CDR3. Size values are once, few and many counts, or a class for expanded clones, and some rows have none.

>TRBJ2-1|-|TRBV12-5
CASGWGGSGKQFF
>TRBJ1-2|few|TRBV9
CASSVTNYGYTF
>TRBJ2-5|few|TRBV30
CASASGETQYF
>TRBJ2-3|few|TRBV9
CASSERTSGDTQYF
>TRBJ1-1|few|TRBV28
CASSLPSNTEAFF
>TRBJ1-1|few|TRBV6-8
CASSAEGRNTEAFF
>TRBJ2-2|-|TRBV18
CASSPPWATGELFF
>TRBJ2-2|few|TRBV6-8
CASREGQWTGELFF
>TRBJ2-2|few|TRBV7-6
CASSPDPGGPSGGELFF
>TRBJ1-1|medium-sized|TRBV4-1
CASSRIAGGMTEAFF
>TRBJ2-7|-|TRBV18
CASPPPTGGVREQYF
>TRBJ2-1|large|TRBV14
CASSLLAGGIEQFF
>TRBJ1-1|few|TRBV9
CASSFTRQGLAFF
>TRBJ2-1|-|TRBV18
CASSPARNEQFF
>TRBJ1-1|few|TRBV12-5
CASISPRTEAFF
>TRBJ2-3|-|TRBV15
CATSRTSGEGDTQYF
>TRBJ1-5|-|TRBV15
CATSRAGGNQPQHF
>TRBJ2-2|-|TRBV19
CASSIRGTGELFF
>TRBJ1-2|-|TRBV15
CATSRDPGTGVYGYTF
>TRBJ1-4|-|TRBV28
CASSLTGVYEKLFF
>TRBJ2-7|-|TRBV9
CASSVAEGEQYF
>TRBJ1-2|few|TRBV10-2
CASMRDDYGYTF
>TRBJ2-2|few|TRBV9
CASSLYDKPNTGELFF
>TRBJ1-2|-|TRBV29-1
CSAQSQGAPGYGYTF
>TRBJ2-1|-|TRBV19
CASTPAGPRNEQFF
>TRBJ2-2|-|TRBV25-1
CASSDLAEITGELFF
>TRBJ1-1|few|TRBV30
CAWMKQGAAEAFF
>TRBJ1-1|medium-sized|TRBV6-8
CASSYNRRSTEAFF
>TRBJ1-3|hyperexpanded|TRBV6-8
CASRAGQGSLNTIYF
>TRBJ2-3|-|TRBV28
CASSPIQTAQSTDTQYF
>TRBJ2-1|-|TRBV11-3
CASSRRGTYNEQFF
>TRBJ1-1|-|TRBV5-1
CASSPDRWDTEAFF
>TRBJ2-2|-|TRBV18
CASSRGSLGFGELFF
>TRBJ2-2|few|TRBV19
CASSNPPPGVLYTGELFF
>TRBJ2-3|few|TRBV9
CASSVDKDTQYF
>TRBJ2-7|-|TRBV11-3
CASSAERLSYEQYF
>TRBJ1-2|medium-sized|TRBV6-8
CASSYSVGGRRNYGYTF
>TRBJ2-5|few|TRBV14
CASSQDNRRAETQYF
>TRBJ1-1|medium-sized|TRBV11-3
CASSLGLAANTEAFF
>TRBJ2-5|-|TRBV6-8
CASSYSGTKQETQYF
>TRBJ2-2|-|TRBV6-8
CASRERTANTGELFF
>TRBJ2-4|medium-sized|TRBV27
CASSSRQTSGRALAKNIQYF
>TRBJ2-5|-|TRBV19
CASTSTRGRGTQYF
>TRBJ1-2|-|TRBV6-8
CASTSRGQGNNYGYTF
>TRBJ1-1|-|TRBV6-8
CASSYRDRKEAFF
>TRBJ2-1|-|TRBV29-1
CSVLGQGVYNEQFF
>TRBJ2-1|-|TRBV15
CATSRSSGGYNEQFF
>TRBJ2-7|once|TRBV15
CATSRERGAGLPYEQYF